Listed below are T cell receptor beta chains from one sample, sequenced in a study of T-cell memory formation after mild COVID-19. MiXCR was run by TCRdb on the 5' RACE reads, yielding one entry per CDR3 protein. The table records 300,000 to 400,000 distinct CDR3 sequences, approximately 29% of them present only once. Specimen: PBMCs or a T cell subset sorted from them (not recorded which). These receptor sequences come from an adult woman who had mild COVID-19 (a few samples of this study predate the infection). Cell type and time point are not known. Each CDR3 is given with its conserved first and last residue. A D gene is named only where the DNA matches it firmly. Size is omitted from some rows. Given values are once, few, many or a class for expanded clones.

len	abundance	v_gene	d_gene	j_gene	CDR3nt	CDR3aa
16	-	TRBV5-1	-	TRBJ2-1	TGCGCCAGCAGACCGACAGGTGGAAGCTCCTACAATGAGCAGTTCTTC	CASRPTGGSSYNEQFF
12	-	TRBV12-3/TRBV12-4	-	TRBJ1-1	TGTGCCAGCGGGGCGGTGCTCACTGAAGCTTTCTTT	CASGAVLTEAFF
15	few	TRBV7-2	-	TRBJ2-1	TGTGCCAGCAGCCCCCCAGGGTACTCCTACAATGAGCAGTTCTTC	CASSPPGYSYNEQFF
17	-	TRBV18	-	TRBJ1-6	TGTGCCAGCTCACCACACAGCCCTAAGAGCCAGAATTCACCCCTCCACTTT	CASSPHSPKSQNSPLHF
13	-	TRBV6-5	-	TRBJ1-1	TGTGCCAGCAGTTATCAGGGATGGACTGAAGCTTTCTTT	CASSYQGWTEAFF
13	once	TRBV5-5	-	TRBJ1-1	TGTGCCAGCAGCTTGTCTAATTGGGCTGAAGCTTTCTTT	CASSLSNWAEAFF
14	-	TRBV9	TRBD2	TRBJ2-3	TGTGCCAGCAGCGGTCGGTGGGAGGGAGATACGCAGTATTTT	CASSGRWEGDTQYF
14	few	TRBV30	-	TRBJ1-1	TGTGCCTGGAGTGTAACGCAGGGAGTCACTGAAGCTTTCTTT	CAWSVTQGVTEAFF
18	-	TRBV5-6	TRBD2	TRBJ2-1	TGTGCCAGCAGCCCGACTAGCGGGAGGCTTGGCTCCTACAATGAGCAGTTCTTC	CASSPTSGRLGSYNEQFF
15	-	TRBV7-9	TRBD2	TRBJ2-7	TGTGCCAGCAGCGGGGAGACTAGCGGAGTTTACGAGCAGTACTTC	CASSGETSGVYEQYF
14	many	TRBV11-3	-	TRBJ2-5	TGTGCCAGCAGCTTAGATATCAGTCAAGAGACCCAGTACTTC	CASSLDISQETQYF
20	-	TRBV7-9	TRBD2	TRBJ2-3	TGTGCCAGCAGCTTAGTGAGTCTAGCGGGGGGCCATCCCGGCACAGATACGCAGTATTTT	CASSLVSLAGGHPGTDTQYF
14	-	TRBV7-9	-	TRBJ2-7	TGTGCCAGCAGCCCTGAGTGGGGGGCCCACGAGCAGTACTTC	CASSPEWGAHEQYF
15	-	TRBV7-2	TRBD2	TRBJ2-7	TGTGCCAGCAGCTTGAGCGGGGGTGGCTCCTACGAGCAGTACTTC	CASSLSGGGSYEQYF
15	-	TRBV5-1	-	TRBJ2-2	TGCGCCAGCGTAAGGCAACCTTCGAACACCGGGGAGCTGTTTTTT	CASVRQPSNTGELFF
14	-	TRBV18	-	TRBJ2-3	TGTGCCAGCTCACCTCCCGGGACTACAGATACGCAGTATTTT	CASSPPGTTDTQYF
15	few	TRBV6-2/TRBV6-3	-	TRBJ1-2	TGTGCCAGCAGTGACGCCGGTACAGGGATCTATGGCTACACCTTC	CASSDAGTGIYGYTF
14	few	TRBV20-1	-	TRBJ2-5	TGCAGTGCTAGAAGATCGGCAGGCCAAGAGACCCAGTACTTC	CSARRSAGQETQYF
21	-	TRBV4-3	TRBD2	TRBJ2-6	TGCGCCAGCAGCCAAGATCGGGGAACTAGCGGGATTCTCTCTGGGGCCAACGTCCTGACTTTC	CASSQDRGTSGILSGANVLTF
14	-	TRBV30	-	TRBJ1-5	TGTGCCTGGAGTGTTAGTACAGGTAATCAGCCCCAGCATTTT	CAWSVSTGNQPQHF
15	-	TRBV2	TRBD2	TRBJ2-4	TGTGCCAGCACGCTAGCGGGAACAGCCAAAAACATTCAGTACTTC	CASTLAGTAKNIQYF
14	-	TRBV4-1	-	TRBJ2-7	TGCGCCAGCAGCCAAGGCAGGGGCGGCTACGAGCAGTACTTC	CASSQGRGGYEQYF
14	many	TRBV12-3/TRBV12-4	-	TRBJ2-7	TGTGCCAGCAGTCTGGGAGTAGCGGGACAGGAGCAGTACTTC	CASSLGVAGQEQYF
15	few	TRBV4-1	-	TRBJ1-1	TGCGCCAGCAGCCAAGAGGCAGGCGGGAACACTGAAGCTTTCTTT	CASSQEAGGNTEAFF
14	-	TRBV5-6	-	TRBJ1-1	TGTGCCAGCAGCTTTGACCCAGGGGATGGTGAAGCTTTCTTT	CASSFDPGDGEAFF
14	-	TRBV12-3/TRBV12-4	TRBD1	TRBJ1-4	TGTGCCAGCAGTTTAGAGGGGGCGCGGGAAAAACTGTTTTTT	CASSLEGAREKLFF
17	-	TRBV24-1	-	TRBJ2-2	TGTGCCACCAGTGATCCAATAAGGGGACCGAACACCGGGGAGCTGTTTTTT	CATSDPIRGPNTGELFF
15	few	TRBV11-2	TRBD1	TRBJ1-3	TGTGCCAGCAGCTTATTGACAGGGGCTGGAAACACCATATATTTT	CASSLLTGAGNTIYF
15	few	TRBV20-1	TRBD1	TRBJ1-5	TGCAGTGCTAGACGCAGGGGGCTTAGCAATCAGCCCCAGCATTTT	CSARRRGLSNQPQHF
16	-	TRBV29-1	TRBD2	TRBJ2-1	TGCAGCGTTCAGGCGACTAGCGGGAGTTTAAACAATGAGCAGTTCTTC	CSVQATSGSLNNEQFF
14	few	TRBV5-1	-	TRBJ2-4	TGCGCCAGCATGCAGGGCAATGAAAAAAACATTCAGTACTTC	CASMQGNEKNIQYF
12	many	TRBV20-1	TRBD1	TRBJ2-7	TGCAGTGCTGGGGACAGTATACACGAGCAGTACTTC	CSAGDSIHEQYF
13	-	TRBV29-1	-	TRBJ1-1	TGCAGCGTCCGGGAGCAGTCGAACACTGAAGCTTTCTTT	CSVREQSNTEAFF
15	-	TRBV5-1	-	TRBJ2-2	TGCGCCAGCAGCTTGGACGGACCAAACACCGGGGAGCTGTTTTTT	CASSLDGPNTGELFF
15	few	TRBV4-1	-	TRBJ2-5	TGCGCCAGCAGCCAAGAATACCCTCCCCCCGGGACCCAGTACTTC	CASSQEYPPPGTQYF
20	-	TRBV29-1	TRBD2	TRBJ2-5	TGCAGCGTTGAAAGCGGGACTAGTGTTGTAGCGGGCACCATCCAAGAGACCCAGTACTTC	CSVESGTSVVAGTIQETQYF
17	-	TRBV7-9	TRBD2	TRBJ2-3	TGTGCCAGCAGCTTAGCCCTCAAGCGGGAAGGCACAGATACGCAGTATTTT	CASSLALKREGTDTQYF
13	few	TRBV20-1	TRBD2	TRBJ2-5	TGCAGTGCCATAAGCGGGGCCTCGAAGACCCAGTACTTC	CSAISGASKTQYF
13	few	TRBV20-1	-	TRBJ2-3	TGCAGTGCTAGCGGGGGCCCCACAGATACGCAGTATTTT	CSASGGPTDTQYF
13	-	TRBV12-3/TRBV12-4	TRBD1	TRBJ2-5	TGTGCCAGCAGGTGGACAGGGCGAGAGACCCAGTACTTC	CASRWTGRETQYF